A selection of T cell receptor beta chains follows, all from one sample in a study of siplizumab effects on memory and regulatory T cells. Sequencing used immunoSEQ multiplex PCR; TCRdb keeps in-frame clones, though not all of them. The sample records 100,000 or so clones, 90% to 95% being singletons. The sequenced sample was CD4+ T cells sorted from blood. These receptors all come from a human donor in good health. The CDR3 runs from the conserved cysteine through the conserved F or W. D genes are given only for firm matches. The size entry is marked missing in some rows and otherwise reads once, few, many or a size class.

v_call,j_call,clone_size,d_call,cdr3_nt,cdr3_aa
TRBV14,TRBJ1-3,few,.,TGTGCCAGCAGCCAAGTGAGCTCTGGAAACACCATATATTTT,CASSQVSSGNTIYF
TRBV7-2,TRBJ2-7,once,TRBD1,TGTGCCAGCGCTTATTTACAGGGGTTGTCCAACGAGCAGTACTTC,CASAYLQGLSNEQYF
TRBV28,TRBJ2-2,.,.,TGTGCCAGCAGTTTGTTGGGGGAGCTGTTTTTT,CASSLLGELFF
TRBV13,TRBJ2-1,.,TRBD2,TGTGCCAGCAGCTCCCGGCTAGCGGGAGTTAATGAGCAGTTCTTC,CASSSRLAGVNEQFF
TRBV6-6,TRBJ1-4,.,TRBD1,TGTGCCAGCAGTTTCGGGACAGGGTATGAAAAACTGTTTTTT,CASSFGTGYEKLFF
TRBV27,TRBJ2-1,.,.,TGTGCCAGCATCCCAGGGCTTAGGAGCAATGAGCAGTTCTTC,CASIPGLRSNEQFF
TRBV27,TRBJ1-2,.,.,TGTGCCAGCTCGGCCCGCGGGTTCTATGGCTACACCTTC,CASSARGFYGYTF
TRBV27,TRBJ2-7,.,TRBD1,TGTGCCAGCAGATGGACAGGTTCCTACGAGCAGTACTTC,CASRWTGSYEQYF
TRBV10-3,TRBJ2-4,.,.,TGTGCCATCAGTGAAGCGGGCGGCAAAAACATTCAGTACTTC,CAISEAGGKNIQYF
TRBV6-6,TRBJ1-2,.,TRBD1,TGTGCCAGCAGTCCCCCCGACAGGGATAGCTATGGCTACACCTTC,CASSPPDRDSYGYTF
TRBV6-1,TRBJ2-3,once,.,TGTGCCAGCAGTGAGAGACCGGGGCTAAAAGGGACGCAGTATTTT,CASSERPGLKGTQYF
TRBV7-2,TRBJ2-7,.,TRBD1,TGTGCCAGCAGCAACAGGGGCGGTTCCTACGAGCAGTACTTC,CASSNRGGSYEQYF
TRBV30,TRBJ1-2,.,.,TGTGCCTGGGAGGTCCAGACAGGATTATATGGCTACACCTTC,CAWEVQTGLYGYTF
TRBV5-1,TRBJ2-3,.,TRBD2,TGCGCCAGCAGCACCGGACTAGCGGGGAAGGATACGCAGTATTTT,CASSTGLAGKDTQYF
TRBV19,TRBJ1-5,.,.,TGTGCCAGTAGCCGGGACAACAATCAGCCCCAGCATTTT,CASSRDNNQPQHF
TRBV15,TRBJ1-2,.,.,TGTGCCACCAGCAGAGTCGGGGGGTCCGGCTACACCTTC,CATSRVGGSGYTF
TRBV5-4,TRBJ1-1,.,.,TGTGCCAGCAGCTTGGGGGGTGGAAGAGGTAACACTGAAGCTTTCTTT,CASSLGGGRGNTEAFF
TRBV5-4,TRBJ2-1,.,TRBD2,TGTGCCAGTAGCAGACGGCTAGCGGGGCCGAGTGAGCAGTTCTTC,CASSRRLAGPSEQFF
TRBV5-4,TRBJ1-2,.,TRBD1,TGTGCCAGCAGCCTAATGGGACAGAGCTATGGCTACACCTTC,CASSLMGQSYGYTF
TRBV5-5,TRBJ2-7,.,.,TGTGCCAGCAGCCTCAGAGCGCCCCCCGGCGAGCAGTACTTC,CASSLRAPPGEQYF
TRBV4-2,TRBJ2-3,.,.,TGTGCCAGCAGGTCCACCGGGTCACTTCATAGCACAGATACGCAGTATTTT,CASRSTGSLHSTDTQYF
TRBV7-9,TRBJ1-1,once,.,TGTGCCAGCAGCTTATTCCTTACCGAGGGGGACACTGAAGCTTTCTTT,CASSLFLTEGDTEAFF
TRBV19,TRBJ2-1,.,.,TGTGCCAGTAGTACCCCCAGAGGCGTAGCCTACAATGAGCAGTTCTTC,CASSTPRGVAYNEQFF
TRBV6-1,TRBJ2-7,.,TRBD2,TGTGCCAGCAGTGAAGTATATTCGGCTAGCGGGTATCCCTCCTACGAGCAGTACTTC,CASSEVYSASGYPSYEQYF
TRBV27,TRBJ2-1,.,TRBD1,TGTGCCAGCAGCCTGGGACAGCTGGGCAGAAATGAGCAGTTCTTC,CASSLGQLGRNEQFF
TRBV5-1,TRBJ1-5,.,TRBD1,TGCGCCAGCAGTTCGGGACAGGGTGGTCAGCCCCAGCATTTT,CASSSGQGGQPQHF
TRBV30,TRBJ2-1,once,.,TGTGCCTGGAAATACCCAGGGGTCTACAATGAGCAGTTCTTC,CAWKYPGVYNEQFF
TRBV5-6,TRBJ2-7,.,.,TGTGCCAGCAGCAGGGACGACGAGCAGTACTTC,CASSRDDEQYF
TRBV7-6,TRBJ1-2,once,.,TGTGCCAGCAGCTTAGGGGCAAGGGGAATTAACTATGGCTACACCTTC,CASSLGARGINYGYTF
TRBV20-1,TRBJ1-1,.,.,TGCAGTGCTAGAGGGCCTGAAGCTTTCTTT,CSARGPEAFF
TRBV14,TRBJ1-1,.,.,TGTGCCAGCGGCTGGGGAGAGGACACTGAAGCTTTCTTT,CASGWGEDTEAFF
TRBV4-3,TRBJ2-1,.,TRBD2,TGCGCCAGCAGCCAGACCTTAGGACTAGACCCTCCGTTCTTC,CASSQTLGLDPPFF
TRBV6-5,TRBJ1-2,.,.,TGTGCCAGCAGTTACTCAGGGAGCTATGGCTACACCTTC,CASSYSGSYGYTF
TRBV6-6,TRBJ2-7,few,.,TGTGCCAGCAGCTTATCTTCCGGGACCCCCCTGGTCTTC,CASSLSSGTPLVF
TRBV18,TRBJ1-3,.,.,TGTGCCAGCTCACCAACCCCGACATCTGGAAACACCATATATTTT,CASSPTPTSGNTIYF
TRBV6-6,TRBJ1-5,.,.,TGTGCCAGCAGTTACGGGGACCAGCCCCAGCATTTT,CASSYGDQPQHF
TRBV29-1,TRBJ1-2,.,.,TGCAGCGTTCAGGACAGTCTCTATGGCTACACCTTC,CSVQDSLYGYTF
TRBV5-1,TRBJ2-6,.,.,TGCGCCAGCTGTGACAGCCCTGGGGCCAACGTCCTGACTTTC,CASCDSPGANVLTF
TRBV11-2,TRBJ1-1,once,.,TGTGCCAGCAGCTTAGATCGGGGGACTGAAGCTTTCTTT,CASSLDRGTEAFF
TRBV9,TRBJ2-1,.,TRBD2,TGTGCCAGCAGTAAACTAGCGGGCCGGTACAATGAGCAGTTCTTC,CASSKLAGRYNEQFF
TRBV6-6,TRBJ1-2,.,TRBD1,TGTGCCAGCAGGGGGACAGGACGCTACACCTTC,CASRGTGRYTF